This TCR beta chain was documented in a study of cytomegalovirus exposure and HLA in healthy donors. Overall study results and limits: In a later analysis, DRB1 alleles had the most associated TCRs; HLA-C alleles the fewest. Approximately 18,000 TCR beta sequences were associated with HLA alleles at 0.05 false discovery rate in a later analysis. Altogether, some 170 TCR beta chains were recorded as cytomegalovirus-associated.

Primers included in the PCR were 60 Vbeta and 13 Jbeta primers. Generated by immunoSEQ multiplex PCR, the TCRdb table keeps only in-frame clones and is missing some. Of roughly 80,000 clones in the sample, roughly 60% were seen once. Germline trimming cut 1 base from V and 4 bases from J; bases unmatched to any gene: 4. The CDR3 has 15 residues. Germline V lookup: CDR1 SGHNT, CDR2 YYREEE (reference sequence). Points on this clone: Its antigen is currently unknown.

The receptor was derived from a man aged 30 to 45 in good health and CMV-seropositive. The chain uses TRBV5-4 and TRBJ2-1; 8 bases line up with TRBD2. Sequencing was performed on PBMCs. The CDR3 here is CASSLYSGGYNEQFF. CDR3 nucleotide sequence: TGTGCCAGCAGCTTGTACAGCGGGGGATACAATGAGCAGTTCTTC.